The T cell receptor beta chain described here comes from a study of blood T cell repertoires in COVID-19. Germline V gene lookup returns CDR1 SGHAT and CDR2 FQDESV (reference sequence). The V and J ends lost 4 bases and 3 bases respectively, with 14 bases between them. The CDR3 extends over 15 amino acids. For recovered donors of Cohort 3, there were two negative PCRs, clearance, or symptom resolution. TCRdb keeps only in-frame clones here, not all; method: immunoSEQ multiplex PCR. Among about 380,000 clones, approximately 90% were seen once, and the ten largest hold 0.9% to 1.5%. Sequencing was done on a sample of PBMCs or T cells enriched from blood (not recorded which). The chain has TRBV11-1 and TRBJ2-3, with D possibly TRBD2 on 7 matching bases. The receptor's source is a woman between 18 and 30 years old who had recovered from COVID-19. The chain's CDR3 is CASSSGGQTTDTQYF. The CDR3 nucleotides are TGTGCCAGCAGCTCCGGGGGGCAAACAACAGATACGCAGTATTTT.